The 19 T cell receptor beta chains presented below share a single source sample, sequenced in a study of blood T cell repertoires in COVID-19. Sequenced by immunoSEQ multiplex PCR; TCRdb stores in-frame clones only, minus some. The sample carries 220,000 or so clones, more than 80% recorded once. Sequencing was carried out using PBMCs or T cells enriched from blood (not recorded which). Receptors were obtained from a man aged 50 or older who had been exposed to COVID-19.

Comment on this clone: Mismatch with germline at one junction end may stem from a read error. The J gene is TRBJ1-2, the V gene TRBV5-1; D gene uncertain. Germline CDR1 and CDR2: SGHRS and YFSETQ. This CDR3 is built from 12 residues. CDR3 sequence: CASSSGATGNYF. For the CDR3, the DNA is TGCGCCAGCAGCTCCGGTGCCACGGGAAACTACTTC.

Points on this clone: The same CDR3 arises from other DNA sequences in this sample as well. The chain combines TRBV9 with TRBJ1-6; the match to TRBD1 covers 9 bases. This CDR3 contains 17 residues. Losses at the gene ends were 3 bases for V and 1 base for J; bases not matched to a gene: 5. Germline-derived CDR1 and CDR2 are SGDLS and YYNGEE. Here the CDR3 DNA reads TGTGCCAGCAGCGAGGGACAGGGAAGGTCCTATAATTCACCCCTCCACTTT. Protein sequence: CASSEGQGRSYNSPLHF.

This chain links TRBV20-1 with TRBJ2-1, with TRBD2 matching over 8 bases. The J segment lost 4 bases and the V segment lost 3 bases, leaving 11 bases of the junction unmatched. The CDR3 has 16 residues. CDR1 DFQATT and CDR2 SNEGSKA come from the germline V gene (reference sequence). The CDR3 DNA sequence: TGCAGTGCTAGTTATCGGGAGGGCCTAGTATACAATGAGCAGTTCTTC. This gives the protein CSASYREGLVYNEQFF.

The rearrangement links TRBV19 to TRBJ1-2, with D possibly matching TRBD1 (6 bases). Germline V CDR1 and CDR2: LNHDA, SQIVND (reference sequence). The germline V and J ends were trimmed by 3 bases and 2 bases, with 7 bases remaining between them. The CDR3 totals 13 residues. In nucleotides, the CDR3 is TGTGCCAGTAGTATCACAGGGAACTATGGCTACACCTTC. This codes for CASSITGNYGYTF.

This rearrangement joins TRBV20-1 to TRBJ1-5; 8 nucleotides line up with TRBD1. CDR1 and CDR2 (germline): DFQATT, SNEGSKA (reference sequence). This CDR3 has 13 amino acids. Trimming at V came to 3 bases and at J to 6 bases, leaving 4 bases not matched to a gene. The CDR3 loop is CSASQGAGQPQHF. CDR3 DNA sequence: TGCAGTGCTAGTCAGGGGGCAGGTCAGCCCCAGCATTTT.

CDR3 amino acids: CASSLAGANYGYTF. CDR3 bases: TGTGCCAGCAGTTTAGCGGGCGCCAACTATGGCTACACCTTC. The chain uses TRBV28 and TRBJ1-2; unclear D gene. Trimming cost V 2 bases and J 2 bases, with 9 bases left between them. Per the germline V gene, CDR1 is MDHEN and CDR2 is SYDVKM. CDR3 length equals 14 residues.

V gene TRBV7-2 combines with J gene TRBJ1-1; 12 nucleotides match TRBD1. Germline V gene data show CDR1 as SGHTA and CDR2 as FQGNSA. The V gene end was trimmed by 5 bases and the J gene end by 5 bases; junction bases not matched to a gene: 6. This CDR3 region has 15 residues. In nucleotides, the CDR3 is TGTGCCAGCAGCCTTCGGGACAGGGGGCAGACTGAAGCTTTCTTT. It yields the protein CASSLRDRGQTEAFF. The full variable domain, completed using reference TRBV7-2 and TRBJ1-1, is GAGVSQSPSNKVTEKGKDVELRCDPISGHTALYWYRQSLGQGLEFLIYFQGNSAPDKSGLPSDRFSAERTGGSVSTLTIQRTQQEDSAVYLCASSLRDRGQTEAFFGQGTRLTVV.

The V and J genes are TRBV9 and TRBJ1-1; D remains unclear. Per the germline V gene, CDR1 is SGDLS and CDR2 is YYNGEE. The CDR3 sequence is 14 residues long. Trimming left V 1 base short and J 0 bases short, with 7 bases between. The CDR3 DNA reads TGTGCCAGCAGCGTACAGGCCTTGAACACTGAAGCTTTCTTT. Translation gives CASSVQALNTEAFF.

The J gene is TRBJ2-3, the V gene TRBV6-1; D perhaps matches TRBD2 (6 bases). Germline values: CDR1 MNHNS, CDR2 SASEGT. The CDR3 contains 15 residues. V lost 1 base and J 4 bases, leaving 12 bases between the germline ends. The CDR3 bases are TGTGCCAGCAGTGAAGGGGACTCGAAGGCAGATACGCAGTATTTT. Encoded protein: CASSEGDSKADTQYF.

This clone was seen more than once but under ten times. The chain uses TRBV6-4 and TRBJ1-1; 7 bases match TRBD1. There are 14 residues in the CDR3. Per the germline V gene, CDR1 is MRHNA and CDR2 is SNTAGT. Germline trimming cut 5 bases from V and 3 bases from J; bases unmatched to any gene: 6. The CDR3 DNA is TGTGCCAGCAGTTTCAGACAGGGAGACACTGAAGCTTTCTTT. This gives the protein CASSFRQGDTEAFF.

The V call is TRBV14, the J call TRBJ2-2; D remains ambiguous. The CDR3 extends over 14 amino acids. V lost 4 bases and J 7 bases, leaving 13 bases between the germline ends. Looked up from germline, CDR1 is SGHDN and CDR2 is FVKESK. The CDR3 bases are TGTGCCAGCAGCCGGGTAGGAGTAGGCGGGGAGCTGTTTTTT. It yields the protein CASSRVGVGGELFF.

The chain couples TRBV2 to TRBJ2-3; 10 positions agree with TRBD2. Trimming at V came to 7 bases and at J to 5 bases, leaving 9 bases not matched to a gene. The germline gives CDR1 SNHLY, CDR2 FYNNEI. The CDR3 consists of 15 residues. The CDR3 bases are TGTGCCAGCATAGGGAGCGGGGGGGCGGTAGATACGCAGTATTTT. Translating gives CASIGSGGAVDTQYF. The whole variable domain, remainder taken from reference TRBV2 and TRBJ2-3, is EPEVTQTPSHQVTQMGQEVILRCVPISNHLYFYWYRQILGQKVEFLVSFYNNEISEKSEIFDDQFSVERPDGSNFTLKIRSTKLEDSAMYFCASIGSGGAVDTQYFGPGTRLTVL.

This clone is a singleton in its sample. V is TRBV19 and J is TRBJ2-7; 7 positions match TRBD1. CDR1 and CDR2 from the germline V gene are LNHDA and SQIVND (reference sequence). V gave up 4 bases and J gave up 2 bases; unmatched junction bases: 14. There are 17 residues in the CDR3. Written as DNA, the CDR3 is TGTGCCAGTAGTAGACAGGGTAAAGGATCGAAAACCTACGAGCAGTACTTC. Amino acids: CASSRQGKGSKTYEQYF.

This chain joins TRBV5-1 and TRBJ1-4; 8 bases align to TRBD1. Looked up from germline, CDR1 is SGHRS and CDR2 is YFSETQ. The CDR3 covers 14 residues. V lost 2 bases, J lost 7 bases, and 4 bases stayed unmatched. The CDR3 reads CASSFTGGGEKLFF. The CDR3 nucleotides are TGCGCCAGCAGCTTTACAGGGGGAGGTGAAAAACTGTTTTTT.

This chain connects TRBV28 to TRBJ1-5, with 7 bases lining up with TRBD1. Germline V lookup: CDR1 MDHEN, CDR2 SYDVKM. V dropped 2 bases and J dropped 0; count of bases not matched to a gene: 13. CDR3 size: 19 residues. The CDR3 loop is CASSLPTGRRLLSNQPQHF. The CDR3 nucleotides are TGTGCCAGCAGTTTACCGACAGGGAGACGTCTACTTAGCAATCAGCCCCAGCATTTT.

J is TRBJ1-2 and V is TRBV6-1, with 7 bases aligning to TRBD1. Germline CDR1 is MNHNS and CDR2 is SASEGT. The J segment lost 8 bases and the V segment lost 3 bases, leaving 3 bases of the junction unmatched. CDR3 length equals 12 residues. CDR3 DNA: TGTGCCAGCAGTGACAGGGGGGAGGGCTACACCTTC. Protein product: CASSDRGEGYTF.

The chain joins TRBV5-4 to TRBJ2-1; 8 bases fit TRBD2. The trim removed 4 bases at V and 2 bases at J, leaving 8 bases unmatched. CDR1 is SGHNT and CDR2 is YYREEE in the germline V gene (reference sequence). The CDR3 spans 16 residues. The CDR3 loop reads CASSMGAGGTYNEQFF. CDR3 nucleotides: TGTGCCAGCAGCATGGGTGCGGGAGGTACCTACAATGAGCAGTTCTTC.

The chain has TRBV24-1 and TRBJ1-2; 8 nucleotides match TRBD1. V shed 3 bases, J shed 3 bases, and the junction held 2 bases outside the gene matches. Germline CDR1 KGHDR, CDR2 SFDVKD. The CDR3 has 14 residues. CDR3: CATSDETGDYGYTF. The CDR3 DNA sequence: TGTGCCACCAGTGATGAGACAGGGGACTATGGCTACACCTTC.

This chain links TRBV5-1 with TRBJ2-1; TRBD1 agrees at 12 bases. The CDR3 runs 16 residues. Germline-derived CDR1 and CDR2 are SGHRS and YFSETQ. The J segment lost 6 bases and the V segment lost 0 bases, leaving 4 bases of the junction unmatched. The CDR3 region is CASSLEGQGAFNEQFF. DNA of the CDR3: TGCGCCAGCAGCTTGGAGGGACAGGGGGCGTTCAATGAGCAGTTCTTC.